The 25 T cell receptor beta chains below come from one sample, sequenced in a study of regulatory T cells in long-lasting Graves disease. Through Arm-PCR of CDR3 regions and iRepertoire HTBI primers, TCR beta libraries were built. In TCRdb, the multiplex PCR reads were re-called with MiXCR into one record per CDR3 protein. The repertoire holds about 290,000 distinct CDR3 sequences, with 22% as singletons. The time point is: persistent/refractory GD, antithyroid drugs over 5 years with positive TRAb. The authors made the TCR library using RNA they extracted from PBMCs. This specimen consisted of peripheral blood mononuclear cells (PBMCs), obtained when the disease was refractory, from a patient treated with antithyroid drugs. Receptors were obtained from a female donor with Graves disease.

A word on this clonotype: This may stem from a read error, because a much larger clone lies one nucleotide away. The gene calls are TRBV12-3 or TRBV12-4 and TRBJ2-2; 13 nucleotides line up with TRBD2. CDR3 size: 15 residues. CDR3 DNA sequence: TGTGCCAGCAGCGGACTAGCGGGAGCTAGGGGGGAGCTGCTTTTT. Translating gives CASSGLAGARGELLF.

In its sample, this clonotype was seen a few times. The rearrangement joins TRBV27 to TRBJ1-6, with no clear D. Trimming left V 2 bases short and J 10 bases short, with 15 bases between. Germline CDR1 reads MNHEY; CDR2 reads SMNVEV (reference sequence). The CDR3 is made up of 15 amino acids. CDR3 DNA: TGTGCCAGCAGTTTAGGCCCACCACGGGTCTCACCCCTCCACTTT. Protein product: CASSLGPPRVSPLHF.

This clonotype was seen a handful of times. The chain carries TRBV5-1 and TRBJ1-6; D remains unclear. CDR1 SGHRS and CDR2 YFSETQ come from the germline V gene. The CDR3 loop spans 14 amino acids. V lost 0 bases and J 7 bases, leaving 8 bases between the germline ends. CDR3 sequence: CASSLDPENSPLHF. CDR3 nucleotide sequence: TGCGCCAGCAGCTTGGATCCAGAGAATTCACCCCTCCACTTT.

The chain links TRBV6-1 to TRBJ1-1; the D gene is possibly TRBD1 (6 bases). V was trimmed by 6 bases and J by 0 bases, leaving 11 bases between them. The CDR3 runs to 14 residues. The germline gives CDR1 MNHNS, CDR2 SASEGT. In DNA form, the CDR3 reads TGTGCCAGCAGATCCGGGACATTGAACACTGAAGCTTTCTTT. It specifies CASRSGTLNTEAFF.

CDR3 sequence: CASSVSGAATGELFF. CDR3 DNA: TGTGCCAGCAGCGTAAGTGGGGCGGCCACCGGGGAGCTGTTTTTT. The chain links TRBV9 to TRBJ2-2; a weak D match, TRBD1 (5 bases). V lost 1 base and J 4 bases, leaving 11 bases between the germline ends. CDR1 and CDR2 from the germline V gene are SGDLS and YYNGEE. The CDR3 length is 15 residues.

The table lists this clonotype with many counts. The chain uses TRBV28 and TRBJ2-7, with 10 positions matching TRBD1. Trimming at V came to 6 bases and at J to 7 bases, leaving 6 bases not matched to a gene. The CDR3 is 13 residues long. CDR1 and CDR2 (germline): MDHEN, SYDVKM. DNA for the CDR3: TGTGCCAGCAGACCCGGGACAGGGGTTGAGCAGTACTTC. Its protein product is CASRPGTGVEQYF.

The chain is built from TRBV28 and TRBJ2-1; 8 nucleotides line up with TRBD2. Germline trimming cut 2 bases from V and 6 bases from J; bases unmatched to any gene: 12. The CDR3 runs to 17 residues. Germline V gene data show CDR1 as MDHEN and CDR2 as SYDVKM. CDR3: CASSLIFRAGVVNEQFF. In DNA, the CDR3 is TGTGCCAGCAGTTTAATCTTTAGAGCGGGAGTCGTCAATGAGCAGTTCTTC.

Ten or more counts support this clonotype. The chain uses TRBV20-1 and TRBJ1-5; D unclear. The germline CDR1 and CDR2 sequences are DFQATT and SNEGSKA (reference sequence). The CDR3 loop spans 14 amino acids. V lost 5 bases to trimming and J lost 2 bases, with 13 bases between them. The CDR3 bases are TGCAGTGCTCCGAACCCGGGCGGCAATCAGCCCCAGCATTTT. It codes for CSAPNPGGNQPQHF.

This clonotype came up a few times. The CDR3 protein is CSVEEGRTAMNTEAFF. The CDR3 DNA follows: TGCAGCGTTGAAGAAGGGAGGACAGCCATGAACACTGAAGCTTTCTTT. The rearrangement links TRBV29-1 to TRBJ1-1; weak D call: TRBD1 (6 bases). V shed 0 bases and J shed 0 bases, with 14 bases lying between them. The CDR3 has 16 residues. Germline values: CDR1 SQVTM, CDR2 ANQGSEA.

This clonotype was counted many times. The chain combines TRBV6-1 with TRBJ1-4; 9 bases fit TRBD1. Trimming removed 6 bases from V and 11 bases from J; junction bases left unmatched: 10. CDR1 is MNHNS, CDR2 SASEGT, per germline. This CDR3 comprises 14 residues. CDR3 residues: CASRTPGQGVKLFF. Written as DNA, the CDR3 is TGTGCCAGCAGAACCCCGGGACAGGGTGTGAAACTGTTTTTT.

With regard to this clonotype: A read error may explain this, as a much larger clone is one base away. The chain couples TRBV12-3 or TRBV12-4 to TRBJ2-1; the D gene is possibly TRBD2 (6 bases). The CDR3 is 15 residues long. CDR3 in DNA: TGTGGCAGCAGTTCCCACGAGACTAGAAACAATGAGCAGTTCTTC. The encoded protein is CGSSSHETRNNEQFF.

The rearrangement uses TRBV6-1 and TRBJ1-6; 8 bases are shared with TRBD1. V gave up 6 bases and J gave up 0 bases; unmatched junction bases: 4. CDR3 length: 16 residues. The germline CDR1 and CDR2 sequences are MNHNS and SASEGT. As DNA, the CDR3 is TGTGCCAGCAGCCTGGGGACAGGCTCCTATAATTCACCCCTCCACTTT. Translated: CASSLGTGSYNSPLHF.

This clonotype was found a few times. The chain combines TRBV7-9 with TRBJ2-7; 8 positions agree with TRBD2. Trimming at V came to 5 bases and at J to 3 bases, leaving 15 bases not matched to a gene. The CDR3 loop spans 17 amino acids. CDR1 and CDR2 (germline): SEHNR, FQNEAQ (reference sequence). The CDR3 region has the DNA TGTGCCAGCAGCGTAACTAGCGGACAAGGAGGGGGCTACGAGCAGTACTTC. This encodes CASSVTSGQGGGYEQYF.

This clonotype occurred many times. V gene TRBV27 combines with J gene TRBJ1-1; 9 bases map to TRBD1. Per germline, CDR1 MNHEY and CDR2 SMNVEV (reference sequence). The V segment lost 7 bases and the J segment 3 bases; nucleotides outside the gene matches: 6. The CDR3 has 14 amino acids. CDR3 in DNA: TGTGCCAGCAACGAACAGGGGGCCGACACTGAAGCTTTCTTT. It codes for CASNEQGADTEAFF.

This clonotype was seen a handful of times. V and J are TRBV28 and TRBJ2-3; D gene uncertain. The CDR3 extends over 13 amino acids. Germline values: CDR1 MDHEN, CDR2 SYDVKM. Trimming left V 6 bases short and J 3 bases short, with 10 bases between. The CDR3 DNA is TGTGCCAGCAGCCCTTACGGGACAGATACGCAGTATTTT. This encodes CASSPYGTDTQYF.

DNA of the CDR3: TGCAGTGCTAGGGATGACACCTCGAACACCGGGGAGCTGTTTTTT. Encoded protein: CSARDDTSNTGELFF. The chain joins TRBV20-1 to TRBJ2-2; D ambiguous. Germline assignment: CDR1 DFQATT and CDR2 SNEGSKA (reference sequence). The CDR3 totals 15 residues. Trimming removed 3 bases at V and 0 bases at J, with 11 bases between.

The sample holds a few counts of this clonotype. The V call is TRBV6-5, the J call TRBJ1-1, with a weak D call TRBD1 (5 bases). CDR1 is MNHEY, CDR2 SVGAGI, per germline. Trimming pared 3 bases from V and 6 bases from J, leaving 14 bases between. This CDR3 is 14 amino acids long. CDR3 sequence: CASSYQGRAAEAFF. CDR3 DNA sequence: TGTGCCAGCAGTTATCAGGGCAGGGCTGCTGAAGCTTTCTTT.

This clonotype was counted ten times or more. This chain uses TRBV2 with TRBJ1-5; D unresolved. From germline, CDR1 is SNHLY and CDR2 FYNNEI. The CDR3 runs to 14 residues. V was clipped by 5 bases and J by 5 bases, with 13 bases between them. The CDR3 region is CASSTNSAHQPQHF. The CDR3 DNA sequence: TGTGCCAGCAGTACGAATAGCGCGCATCAGCCCCAGCATTTT.

This sequence joins TRBV18 and TRBJ1-6, with D unclear. Between the trimmed V and J ends, which lost 0 bases and 13 bases, there was a span of 13 bases. Germline V CDR1 and CDR2: KGHSH, LQKENI. This CDR3 comprises 14 residues. CDR3 sequence: CASSPPSTGEPLHF. The CDR3 DNA is TGTGCCAGCTCACCACCATCGACGGGCGAGCCCCTCCACTTT.

This clonotype has only a few counts. The chain has TRBV5-6 and TRBJ2-7; TRBD1 might be the D (5 bases). V was pared by 2 bases and J by 5 bases, with 8 bases between. Germline CDR1 is SGHDT and CDR2 is YYEEEE. The CDR3 extends over 12 amino acids. The CDR3 nucleotides are TGTGCCAGCAGCTTACAGGTCCACGAGCAGTACTTC. Translated, it gives CASSLQVHEQYF. The whole variable domain, remainder taken from reference TRBV5-6 and TRBJ2-7, is DAGVTQSPTHLIKTRGQQVTLRCSPKSGHDTVSWYQQALGQGPQFIFQYYEEEERQRGNFPDRFSGHQFPNYSSELNVNALLLGDSALYLCASSLQVHEQYFGPGTRLTVT.

This sequence joins TRBV28 and TRBJ2-1; unclear D gene. Looked up from germline, CDR1 is MDHEN and CDR2 is SYDVKM. This CDR3 is 12 amino acids long. Trimming pared 5 bases from V and 5 bases from J, leaving 7 bases between. The CDR3 bases are TGTGCCAGCAGTGTCACCCACAATGAGCAGTTCTTC. Translating it yields CASSVTHNEQFF.

This clonotype was seen a handful of times. The rearrangement joins TRBV5-4 to TRBJ2-7; tentatively, D is TRBD1 (6 bases). The CDR3 is made up of 13 amino acids. From germline, CDR1 is SGHNT and CDR2 YYREEE (reference sequence). The V end was cut by 5 bases, the J end by 3 bases, with 12 bases between. The CDR3 bases are TGTGCCAGCAGTCGCACACAGGGCTACGAGCAGTACTTC. Translating it yields CASSRTQGYEQYF.

This chain links TRBV7-9 with TRBJ1-4, with 8 bases lining up with TRBD1. Germline V CDR1 and CDR2: SEHNR, FQNEAQ (reference sequence). V lost 5 bases and J lost 4; bases outside the gene matches: 15. CDR3 size: 18 residues. CDR3 DNA: TGTGCCAGCAGCCCATTATTGGGCGCGACAGGGGATAATGAAAAACTGTTTTTT. It encodes CASSPLLGATGDNEKLFF.

This clonotype occurred a few times. The chain couples TRBV20-1 to TRBJ2-7, with D possibly TRBD1 on 6 matching bases. This CDR3 has 14 amino acids. The germline V and J ends were trimmed by 3 bases and 5 bases, with 17 bases remaining between them. The germline gives CDR1 DFQATT, CDR2 SNEGSKA (reference sequence). CDR3 in amino acids: CSASRAVGAHEQYF. The CDR3 nucleotides are TGCAGTGCTAGTCGGGCGGTGGGGGCCCACGAGCAGTACTTC.

This clonotype was detected many times. The chain links TRBV28 to TRBJ1-2; 11 bases are shared with TRBD1. CDR3 length: 15 residues. V trimming: 5 bases; J trimming: 3 bases; junction bases outside the gene matches: 5. Germline CDR1 and CDR2: MDHEN and SYDVKM. In DNA form, the CDR3 reads TGTGCCAGCAGTCCCGGACAGGGGGCGGACTATGGCTACACCTTC. Protein product: CASSPGQGADYGYTF.